This T cell receptor (beta chain) was retrieved from a study of blood T cell repertoires in COVID-19. Study-wide context: Acute and convalescent COVID-19 samples came from the United States, Italy and Spain. From T cells, B-cell-depleted T cells, or PBMCs came the material, which was cDNA or gDNA.

Clones were read by immunoSEQ multiplex PCR, and TCRdb kept only the in-frame ones, dropping some. The table has approximately 280,000 clones, about nine tenths seen once. CDR1 is SGHKS, CDR2 YYEKEE, per germline (reference sequence). J lost 1 base, V lost 2 bases, and 6 bases had no gene match. The CDR3 consists of 16 residues. The gene calls are TRBV5-5 and TRBJ2-3, with 8 bases that match TRBD1. The sequenced sample consisted of peripheral blood. The sequence derives from an older woman with acute or convalescent COVID-19. CDR3 in DNA: TGTGCCAGCAGCTTTTTACCGGGACAGGGCACAGATACGCAGTATTTT. This encodes CASSFLPGQGTDTQYF.